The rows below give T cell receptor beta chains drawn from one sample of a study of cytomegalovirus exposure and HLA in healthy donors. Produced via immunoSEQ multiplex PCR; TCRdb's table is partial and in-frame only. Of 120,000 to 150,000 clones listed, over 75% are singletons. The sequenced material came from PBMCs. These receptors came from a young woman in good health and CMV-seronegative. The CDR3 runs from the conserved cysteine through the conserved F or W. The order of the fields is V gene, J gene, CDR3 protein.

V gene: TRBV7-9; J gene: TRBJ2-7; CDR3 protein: CASSLAGTSGGLYEQYF
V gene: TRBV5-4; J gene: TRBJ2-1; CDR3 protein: CASRSSLNSYNEQFF
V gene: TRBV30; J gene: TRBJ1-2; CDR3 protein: CAFPDRRNYGYTF
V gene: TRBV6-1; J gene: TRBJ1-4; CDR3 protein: CASSEATGANEKLFF
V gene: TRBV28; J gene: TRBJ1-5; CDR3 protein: CASSLSSGQPQHF
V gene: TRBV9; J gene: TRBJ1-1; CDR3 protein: CASSVGGGGTEAFF
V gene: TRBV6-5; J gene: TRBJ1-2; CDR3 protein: CASSYGQGNGYTF
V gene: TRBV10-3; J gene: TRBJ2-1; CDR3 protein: CAISSGGADYNEQFF
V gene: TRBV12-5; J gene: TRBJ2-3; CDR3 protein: CASGRGGGGLGTDTQYF
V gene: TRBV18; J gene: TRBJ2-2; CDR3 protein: CASSPYARAGELFF
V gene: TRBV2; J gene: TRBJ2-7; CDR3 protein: CASSGTVPPYEQYF
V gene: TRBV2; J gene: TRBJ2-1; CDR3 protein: CASLRGLAGVPDEQFF
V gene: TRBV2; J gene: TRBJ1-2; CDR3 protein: CASKHPRTGGNYGYTF
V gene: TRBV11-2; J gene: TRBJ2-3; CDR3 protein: CASSLTAGQGGDTQYF
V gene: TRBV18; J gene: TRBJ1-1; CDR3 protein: CASSYRGGNTEAFF
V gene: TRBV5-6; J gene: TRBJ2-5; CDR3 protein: CASSLVSPEGRETQYF
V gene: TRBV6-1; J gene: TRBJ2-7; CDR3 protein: CASSESRASAVLWQYF
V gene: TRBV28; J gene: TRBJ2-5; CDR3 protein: CASSAPGQGVSQYF
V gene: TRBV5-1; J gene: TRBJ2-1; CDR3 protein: CASSSSSGSSYNEQFF
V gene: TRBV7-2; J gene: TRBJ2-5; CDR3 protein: CASSSGLRGGGSRETQYF
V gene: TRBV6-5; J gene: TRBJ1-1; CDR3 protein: CASSYHRSTREAFF
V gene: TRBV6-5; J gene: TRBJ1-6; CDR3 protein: CASSLTKISPLHF
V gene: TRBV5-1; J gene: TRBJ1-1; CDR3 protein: CASSFTRDTFTEAFF
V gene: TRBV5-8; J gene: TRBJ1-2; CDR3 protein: CASSSRTGDMARTF
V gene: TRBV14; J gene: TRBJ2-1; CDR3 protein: CASSQDWAGSNSYNEQFF
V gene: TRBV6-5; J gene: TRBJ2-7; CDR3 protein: CASQSRGRAYEQYF
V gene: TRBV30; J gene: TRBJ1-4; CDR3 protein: CAWKGTGATLFF
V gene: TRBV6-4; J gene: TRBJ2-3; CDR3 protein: CATSGDAGFTDTQYF
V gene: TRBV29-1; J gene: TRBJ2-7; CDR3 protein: CSVESSETYEQYF
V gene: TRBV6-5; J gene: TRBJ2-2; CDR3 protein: CASSYFGRGTGELFF
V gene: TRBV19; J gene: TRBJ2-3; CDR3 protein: CASPSGGGTDTQYF
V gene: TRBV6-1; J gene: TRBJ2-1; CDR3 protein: CASSTPSGGQFF
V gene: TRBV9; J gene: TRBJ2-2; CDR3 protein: CASSAQGLAGFAGGELFF
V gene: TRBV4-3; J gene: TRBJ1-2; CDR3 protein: CASSQAVYEGRSYGYTF